A selection of T cell receptor beta chains follows, all from one sample in a study of TIL therapy for anti-PD-1-resistant metastatic lung cancer. Generated by immunoSEQ multiplex PCR, the TCRdb table keeps only in-frame clones and is missing some. This sample has more than 90,000 clones, with about three fifths found just once. This material consisted of tumor tissue, taken at baseline. These receptors all stem from a person aged 25 to 85 with non-small cell lung cancer. Both conserved end residues are part of each CDR3. Fields, in order: J gene, V gene, clone size, D gene, CDR3 protein, CDR3 DNA. D genes are given only for firm matches. Size is stated for part of the rows, as once, few or many counts, or as a class when the clone is expanded.

j_call: TRBJ2-3; v_call: TRBV18; clone_size: .; d_call: .; cdr3_aa: CASSPPSTDTQYF; cdr3_nt: TGTGCCAGCTCACCACCATCCACAGATACGCAGTATTTT
j_call: TRBJ1-1; v_call: TRBV4-3; clone_size: .; d_call: .; cdr3_aa: CASSQTGNTEAFF; cdr3_nt: TGCGCCAGCAGCCAGACAGGGAACACTGAAGCTTTCTTT
j_call: TRBJ1-1; v_call: TRBV18; clone_size: once; d_call: TRBD1; cdr3_aa: CASSPPGTANTEAFF; cdr3_nt: TGTGCCAGCTCACCCCCTGGGACAGCGAACACTGAAGCTTTCTTT
j_call: TRBJ2-3; v_call: TRBV18; clone_size: few; d_call: .; cdr3_aa: CASSPTGYTDTQYF; cdr3_nt: TGTGCCAGCTCACCAACCGGGTACACAGATACGCAGTATTTT
j_call: TRBJ2-7; v_call: TRBV7-2; clone_size: .; d_call: .; cdr3_aa: CASSIDLGEQYF; cdr3_nt: TGTGCCAGCAGCATCGACCTAGGGGAGCAGTACTTC
j_call: TRBJ2-5; v_call: TRBV29-1; clone_size: once; d_call: .; cdr3_aa: CSGLGEGGETQYF; cdr3_nt: TGCAGCGGCTTGGGGGAGGGGGGGGAGACCCAGTACTTC
j_call: TRBJ2-3; v_call: TRBV5-4; clone_size: .; d_call: .; cdr3_aa: CASSLFVTDTQYF; cdr3_nt: TGTGCCAGCAGCTTGTTCGTAACAGATACGCAGTATTTT
j_call: TRBJ2-4; v_call: TRBV7-8; clone_size: .; d_call: TRBD2; cdr3_aa: CASSSGLAGSTKNIQYF; cdr3_nt: TGTGCCAGCAGCTCGGGACTAGCGGGCTCCACCAAAAACATTCAGTACTTC
j_call: TRBJ1-2; v_call: TRBV7-3; clone_size: .; d_call: TRBD1; cdr3_aa: CASSLDPQGDGYTF; cdr3_nt: TGTGCCAGCAGCTTAGACCCACAGGGGGATGGCTACACCTTC
j_call: TRBJ2-1; v_call: TRBV2; clone_size: .; d_call: .; cdr3_aa: CAWSAIPHEQFF; cdr3_nt: TGTGCCTGGTCGGCCATCCCTCATGAGCAGTTCTTC
j_call: TRBJ2-7; v_call: TRBV24-1; clone_size: .; d_call: .; cdr3_aa: CATSDSREQYF; cdr3_nt: TGTGCCACCAGTGATAGCCGAGAGCAGTACTTC
j_call: TRBJ2-3; v_call: TRBV18; clone_size: .; d_call: .; cdr3_aa: CASSGGTDTQYF; cdr3_nt: TGTGCCAGCTCCGGCGGCACAGATACGCAGTATTTT
j_call: TRBJ2-5; v_call: TRBV3-1/TRBV3-2; clone_size: .; d_call: .; cdr3_aa: CASSHRRQQETQYF; cdr3_nt: TGTGCCAGCAGCCACCGCCGACAGCAAGAGACCCAGTACTTC